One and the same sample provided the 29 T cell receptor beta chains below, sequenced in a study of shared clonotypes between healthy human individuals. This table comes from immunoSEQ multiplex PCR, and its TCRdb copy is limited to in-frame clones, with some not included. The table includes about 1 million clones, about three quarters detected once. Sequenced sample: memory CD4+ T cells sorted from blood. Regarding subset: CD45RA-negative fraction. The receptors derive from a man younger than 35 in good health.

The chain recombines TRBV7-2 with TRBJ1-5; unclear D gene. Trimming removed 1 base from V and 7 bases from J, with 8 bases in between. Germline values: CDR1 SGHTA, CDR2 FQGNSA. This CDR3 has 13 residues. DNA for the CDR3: TGTGCCAGCAGCTTAGGGGTAAGACAGCCCCAGCATTTT. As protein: CASSLGVRQPQHF.

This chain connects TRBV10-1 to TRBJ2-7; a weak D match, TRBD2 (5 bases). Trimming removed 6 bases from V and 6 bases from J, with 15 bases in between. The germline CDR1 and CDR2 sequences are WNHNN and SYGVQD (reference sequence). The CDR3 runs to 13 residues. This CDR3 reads CASRKDWASEQYF. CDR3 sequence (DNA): TGCGCCAGCAGGAAGGACTGGGCCTCCGAGCAGTACTTC.

In DNA, the CDR3 is TGTGCCAGCAGCTTATCCCCGTACAGTTCACCCCTCCACTTT. Translation gives CASSLSPYSSPLHF. The chain employs TRBV11-2 and TRBJ1-6; no clear D. V dropped 2 bases and J dropped 9 bases, with 11 bases sitting between them. The CDR3 is 14 residues long. Germline V gene sequence: CDR1 SGHAT, CDR2 FQNNGV.

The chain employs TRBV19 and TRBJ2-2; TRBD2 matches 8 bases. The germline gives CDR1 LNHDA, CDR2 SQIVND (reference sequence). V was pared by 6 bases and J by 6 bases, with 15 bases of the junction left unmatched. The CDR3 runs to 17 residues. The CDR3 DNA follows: TGTGCCAGTAGCCGATTCCCCGGGACTAGTTCCCCCGGGGAGCTGTTTTTT. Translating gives CASSRFPGTSSPGELFF. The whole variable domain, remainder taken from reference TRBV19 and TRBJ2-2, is DGGITQSPKYLFRKEGQNVTLSCEQNLNHDAMYWYRQDPGQGLRLIYYSQIVNDFQKGDIAEGYSVSREKKESFPLTVTSAQKNPTAFYLCASSRFPGTSSPGELFFGEGSRLTVL.

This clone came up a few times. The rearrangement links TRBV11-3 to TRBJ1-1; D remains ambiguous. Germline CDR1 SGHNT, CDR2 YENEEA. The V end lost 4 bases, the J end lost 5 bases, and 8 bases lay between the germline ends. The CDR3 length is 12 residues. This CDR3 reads CASSSQRTEAFF. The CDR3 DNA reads TGTGCCAGCAGCTCCCAACGAACTGAAGCTTTCTTT. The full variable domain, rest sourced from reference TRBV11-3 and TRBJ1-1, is EAGVVQSPRYKIIEKKQPVAFWCNPISGHNTLYWYLQNLGQGPELLIRYENEEAVDDSQLPKDRFSAERLKGVDSTLKIQPAELGDSAVYLCASSSQRTEAFFGQGTRLTVV.

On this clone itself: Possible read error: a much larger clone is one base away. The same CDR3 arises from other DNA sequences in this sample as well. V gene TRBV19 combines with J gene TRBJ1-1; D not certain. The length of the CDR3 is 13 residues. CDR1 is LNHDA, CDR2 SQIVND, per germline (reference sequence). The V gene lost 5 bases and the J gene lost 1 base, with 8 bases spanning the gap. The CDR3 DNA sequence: TGTGCCAGTAGTCCTCGCGGGAACACTGAAGCTTTCTTT. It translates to CASSPRGNTEAFF.

CDR3 sequence: CASSLGTSSRGETQYF. The CDR3 DNA reads TGCGCCAGCAGCTTGGGGACTAGCAGCCGGGGGGAGACCCAGTACTTC. The gene calls are TRBV5-1 and TRBJ2-5; 8 positions match TRBD2. The trim removed 0 bases at V and 5 bases at J, leaving 9 bases unmatched. Germline V CDR1 and CDR2: SGHRS, YFSETQ. The CDR3 totals 16 residues.

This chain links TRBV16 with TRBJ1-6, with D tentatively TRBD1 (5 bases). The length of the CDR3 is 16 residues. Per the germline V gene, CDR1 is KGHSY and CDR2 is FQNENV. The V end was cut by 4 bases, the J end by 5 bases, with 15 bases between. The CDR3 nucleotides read TGTGCCAGCAGCCGGGGTATACAGGCTAATAATTCACCCCTCCACTTT. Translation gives CASSRGIQANNSPLHF.

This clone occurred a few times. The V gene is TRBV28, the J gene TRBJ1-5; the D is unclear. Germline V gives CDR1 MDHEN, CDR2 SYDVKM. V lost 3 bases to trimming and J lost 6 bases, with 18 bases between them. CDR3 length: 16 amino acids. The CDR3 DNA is TGTGCCAGCAGTTTCCCCCGGGCCTCTACCGGTCAGCCCCAGCATTTT. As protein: CASSFPRASTGQPQHF.

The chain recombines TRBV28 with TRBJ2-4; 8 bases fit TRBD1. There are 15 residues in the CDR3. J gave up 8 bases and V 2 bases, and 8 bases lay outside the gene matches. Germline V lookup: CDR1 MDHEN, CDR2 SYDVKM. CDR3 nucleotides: TGTGCCAGCAGTTTACAGGGGGCCTCGGGATACATTCAGTACTTC. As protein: CASSLQGASGYIQYF.

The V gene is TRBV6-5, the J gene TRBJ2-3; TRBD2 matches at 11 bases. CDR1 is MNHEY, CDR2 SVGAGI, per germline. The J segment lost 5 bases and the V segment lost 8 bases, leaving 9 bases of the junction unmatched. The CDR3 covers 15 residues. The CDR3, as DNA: TGTGCCAGCGGGGGGCTAGCGGGAGGTAAAGATACGCAGTATTTT. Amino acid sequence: CASGGLAGGKDTQYF.

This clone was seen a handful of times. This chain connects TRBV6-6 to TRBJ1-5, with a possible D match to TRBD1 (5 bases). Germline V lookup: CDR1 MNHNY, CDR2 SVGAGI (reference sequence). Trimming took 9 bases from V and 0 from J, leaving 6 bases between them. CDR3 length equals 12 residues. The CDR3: CASQGSNQPQHF. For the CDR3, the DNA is TGTGCCAGTCAGGGTAGCAATCAGCCCCAGCATTTT.

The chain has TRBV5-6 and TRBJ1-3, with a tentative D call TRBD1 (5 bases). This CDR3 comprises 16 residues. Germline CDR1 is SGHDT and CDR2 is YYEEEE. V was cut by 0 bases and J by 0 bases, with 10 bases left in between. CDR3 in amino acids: CASSLGGGNSGNTIYF. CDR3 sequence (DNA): TGTGCCAGCAGCTTGGGTGGGGGAAACTCTGGAAACACCATATATTTT. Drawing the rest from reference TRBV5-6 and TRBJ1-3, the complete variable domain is DAGVTQSPTHLIKTRGQQVTLRCSPKSGHDTVSWYQQALGQGPQFIFQYYEEEERQRGNFPDRFSGHQFPNYSSELNVNALLLGDSALYLCASSLGGGNSGNTIYFGEGSWLTVV.

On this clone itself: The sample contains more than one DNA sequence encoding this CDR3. The CDR3 bases are TGCAGTGCAGGCACATCCTACGAGCAGTACTTC. Encoded protein: CSAGTSYEQYF. The chain combines TRBV20-1 with TRBJ2-7, with no clear D. The CDR3 is 11 residues long. V gave up 6 bases and J gave up 1 base, with 7 bases separating them. Germline CDR1 is DFQATT and CDR2 is SNEGSKA (reference sequence).

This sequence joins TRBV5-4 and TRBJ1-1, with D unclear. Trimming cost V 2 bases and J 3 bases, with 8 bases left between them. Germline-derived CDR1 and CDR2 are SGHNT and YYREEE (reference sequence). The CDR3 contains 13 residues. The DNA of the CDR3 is TGTGCCAGCAGCTTTGAAATGGACACTGAAGCTTTCTTT. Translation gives CASSFEMDTEAFF.

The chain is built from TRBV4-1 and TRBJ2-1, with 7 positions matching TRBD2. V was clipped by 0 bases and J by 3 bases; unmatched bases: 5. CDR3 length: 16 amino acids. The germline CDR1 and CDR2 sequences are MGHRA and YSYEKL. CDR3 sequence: CASSQDHLAVYNEQFF. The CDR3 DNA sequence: TGCGCCAGCAGCCAAGATCACCTAGCGGTCTACAATGAGCAGTTCTTC.

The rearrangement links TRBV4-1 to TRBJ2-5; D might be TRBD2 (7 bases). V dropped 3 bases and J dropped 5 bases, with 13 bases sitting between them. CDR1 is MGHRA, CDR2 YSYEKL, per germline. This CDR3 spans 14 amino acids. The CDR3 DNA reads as TGCGCCAGCAGCCAGTACGGGGGGCGTGAGACCCAGTACTTC. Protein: CASSQYGGRETQYF.

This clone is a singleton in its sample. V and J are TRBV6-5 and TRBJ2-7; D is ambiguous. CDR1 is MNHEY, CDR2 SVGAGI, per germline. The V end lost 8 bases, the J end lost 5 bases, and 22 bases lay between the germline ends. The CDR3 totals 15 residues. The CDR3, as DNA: TGTGCCAGCCCCCTTAGTAGGTTATATAGGGACGAGCAGTACTTC. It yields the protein CASPLSRLYRDEQYF.

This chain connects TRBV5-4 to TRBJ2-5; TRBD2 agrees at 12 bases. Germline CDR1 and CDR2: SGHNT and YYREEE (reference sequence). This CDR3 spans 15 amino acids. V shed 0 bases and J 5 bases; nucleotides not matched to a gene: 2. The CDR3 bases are TGTGCCAGCAGCTTGGCTAGCGGGAGGGGGGAGACCCAGTACTTC. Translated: CASSLASGRGETQYF. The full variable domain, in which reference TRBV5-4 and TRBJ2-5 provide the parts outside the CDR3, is ETGVTQSPTHLIKTRGQQVTLRCSSQSGHNTVSWYQQALGQGPQFIFQYYREEENGRGNFPPRFSGLQFPNYSSELNVNALELDDSALYLCASSLASGRGETQYFGPGTRLLVL.

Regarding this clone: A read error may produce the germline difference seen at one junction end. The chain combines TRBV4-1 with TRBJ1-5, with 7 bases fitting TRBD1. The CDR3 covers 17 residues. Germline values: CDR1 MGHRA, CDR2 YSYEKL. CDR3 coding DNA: TGCGCCAGCAGACAAGATAACACAGGGGTTGGCAATCAGCCCCAGCATTTT. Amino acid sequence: CASRQDNTGVGNQPQHF.

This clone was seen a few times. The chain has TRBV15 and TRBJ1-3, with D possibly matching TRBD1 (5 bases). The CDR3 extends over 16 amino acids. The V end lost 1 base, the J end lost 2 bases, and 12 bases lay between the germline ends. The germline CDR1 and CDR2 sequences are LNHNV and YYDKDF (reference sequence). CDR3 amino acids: CATSRGTDSPGNTIYF. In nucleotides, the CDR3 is TGTGCCACCAGCAGAGGTACAGACAGCCCTGGAAACACCATATATTTT.

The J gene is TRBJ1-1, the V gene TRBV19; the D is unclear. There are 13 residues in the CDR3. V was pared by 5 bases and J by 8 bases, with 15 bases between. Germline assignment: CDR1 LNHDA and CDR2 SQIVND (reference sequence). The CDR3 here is CASSSQSGLEAFF. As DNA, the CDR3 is TGTGCCAGTAGTTCGCAATCGGGCTTAGAAGCTTTCTTT.

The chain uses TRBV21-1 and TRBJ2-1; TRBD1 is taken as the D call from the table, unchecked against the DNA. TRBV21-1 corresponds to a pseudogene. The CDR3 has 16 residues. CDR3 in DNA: TGTGCCAGCAGCAAAGACCCGAGACAGGGGAAGAATGAGCAGTTCTTC. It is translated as CASSKDPRQGKNEQFF.

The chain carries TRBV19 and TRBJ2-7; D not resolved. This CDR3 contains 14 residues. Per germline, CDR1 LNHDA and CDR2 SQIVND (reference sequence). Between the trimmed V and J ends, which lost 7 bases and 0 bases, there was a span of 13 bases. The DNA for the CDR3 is TGTGCCAGTAAACCGAACTGGGGCTCCTACGAGCAGTACTTC. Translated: CASKPNWGSYEQYF.

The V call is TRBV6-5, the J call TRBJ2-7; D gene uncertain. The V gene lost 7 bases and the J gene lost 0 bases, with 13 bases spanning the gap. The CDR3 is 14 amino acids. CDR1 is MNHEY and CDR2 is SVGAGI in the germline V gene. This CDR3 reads CASKILRSSYEQYF. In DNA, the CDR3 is TGTGCCAGCAAGATACTTAGGAGCTCCTACGAGCAGTACTTC.

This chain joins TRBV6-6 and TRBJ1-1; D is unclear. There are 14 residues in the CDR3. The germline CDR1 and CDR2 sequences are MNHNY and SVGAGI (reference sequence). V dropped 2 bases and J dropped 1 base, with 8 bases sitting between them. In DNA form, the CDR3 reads TGTGCCAGCAGTTACGCCGCAGGGAACACTGAAGCTTTCTTT. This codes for CASSYAAGNTEAFF.

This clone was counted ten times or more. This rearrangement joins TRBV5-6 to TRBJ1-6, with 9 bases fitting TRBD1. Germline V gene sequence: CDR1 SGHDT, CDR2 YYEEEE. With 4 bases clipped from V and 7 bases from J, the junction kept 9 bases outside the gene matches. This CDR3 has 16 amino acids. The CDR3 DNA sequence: TGTGCCAGCAGCGAGCTGGGACAGGGCCTCAATTCACCCCTCCACTTT. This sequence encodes CASSELGQGLNSPLHF.

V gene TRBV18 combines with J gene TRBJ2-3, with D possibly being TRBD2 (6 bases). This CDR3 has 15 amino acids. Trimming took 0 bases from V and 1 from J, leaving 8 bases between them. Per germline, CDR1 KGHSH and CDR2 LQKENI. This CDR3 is CASSPPSSGTDTQYF. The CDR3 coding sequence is TGTGCCAGCTCACCACCCTCTAGCGGCACAGATACGCAGTATTTT. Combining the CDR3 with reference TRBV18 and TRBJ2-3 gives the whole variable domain NAGVMQNPRHLVRRRGQEARLRCSPMKGHSHVYWYRQLPEEGLKFMVYLQKENIIDESGMPKERFSAEFPKEGPSILRIQQVVRGDSAAYFCASSPPSSGTDTQYFGPGTRLTVL.

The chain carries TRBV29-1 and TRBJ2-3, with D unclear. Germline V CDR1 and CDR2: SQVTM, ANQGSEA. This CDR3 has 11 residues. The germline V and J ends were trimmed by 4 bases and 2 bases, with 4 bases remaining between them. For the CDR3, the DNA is TGCAGCGTTGCTATCACAGATACGCAGTATTTT. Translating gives CSVAITDTQYF.